One sample yielded the 15 T cell receptor beta chains listed below, sequenced in a study of cytomegalovirus exposure and HLA in healthy donors (dated by TCRdb to the late 2010s). The library was prepared using the immunoSEQ multiplex PCR assay. The multiplex PCR relied on a mix of 60 forward primers for TCR Vbeta segments and 13 reverse primers for TCR Jbeta segments. The table comes from immuneACCESS by way of TCRdb, which keeps in-frame sequences with V and J called. Part of the clones is missing from these tables; in studies checked, under half for an unresolved V gene and the rest for unknown reasons. Within this sample are about 140,000 clones, with more than 70% of them counted one time only. The top ten constitute 3.1% of the sample. The sample comprised PBMCs. These receptors were obtained from a male donor in good health and CMV-seronegative.

The J gene is TRBJ2-5, the V gene TRBV18; 10 bases match TRBD1. TRBJ2-7 explains the end of the DNA better; the J call may be wrong. CDR3 length: 15 amino acids. Germline CDR1 KGHSH, CDR2 LQKENI. As DNA, the CDR3 is TGTGCCAGCTCTCCCGGGACAGGGGCCTCCTACGAGCAGTACTTC. It encodes CASSPGTGASYEQYF.

This chain joins TRBV10-2 and TRBJ2-7; D is perhaps TRBD1 (6 bases). The ends were cut back, 4 bases at V and 2 bases at J, with 15 bases in the middle. Germline CDR1 is WSHSY and CDR2 is SAAADI. The length of the CDR3 is 15 residues. The CDR3 region has the DNA TGCGCCAGCAGTGGATTGGGACAACTTCCCTACGAGCAGTACTTC. Residues: CASSGLGQLPYEQYF.

This sequence joins TRBV9 and TRBJ2-3; D gene unclear. Looked up from germline, CDR1 is SGDLS and CDR2 is YYNGEE. V was cut by 0 bases and J by 4 bases, with 6 bases left in between. The CDR3 is 13 amino acids. In nucleotides, the CDR3 is TGTGCCAGCAGCGTAGGGTGGCCAGATACGCAGTATTTT. Translation: CASSVGWPDTQYF.

V gene TRBV27 combines with J gene TRBJ1-2; TRBD1 might be the D (6 bases). The CDR3 totals 13 residues. V was trimmed by 4 bases and J by 2 bases, leaving 8 bases between them. The V gene's germline CDR1 is MNHEY and CDR2 SMNVEV (reference sequence). In DNA, the CDR3 is TGTGCCAGCAGTTACGGACAGAACTATGGCTACACCTTC. Translating it yields CASSYGQNYGYTF.

The chain joins TRBV7-2 to TRBJ1-1; 7 bases map to TRBD1. V shed 4 bases and J 5 bases; nucleotides not matched to a gene: 10. The CDR3 runs to 15 residues. Germline CDR1 reads SGHTA; CDR2 reads FQGNSA. In DNA form, the CDR3 reads TGTGCCAGCAGCTCGGGACAGTTTATCGGAACTGAAGCTTTCTTT. Encoded protein: CASSSGQFIGTEAFF.

The CDR3 nucleotides read TGTGCCAGCAGGACCACTAGTGAGCAGTTCTTC. Its translation: CASRTTSEQFF. The chain combines TRBV2 with TRBJ2-1; a weak D match, TRBD2 (5 bases). CDR1 and CDR2 (germline): SNHLY, FYNNEI. The V end lost 6 bases, the J end lost 9 bases, and 9 bases lay between the germline ends. The CDR3 spans 11 residues. Filled out from reference TRBV2 and TRBJ2-1, the complete variable domain reads EPEVTQTPSHQVTQMGQEVILRCVPISNHLYFYWYRQILGQKVEFLVSFYNNEISEKSEIFDDQFSVERPDGSNFTLKIRSTKLEDSAMYFCASRTTSEQFFGPGTRLTVL.

The rearrangement links TRBV19 to TRBJ1-3; 7 nucleotides line up with TRBD1. Germline CDR1 and CDR2: LNHDA and SQIVND (reference sequence). This CDR3 contains 13 residues. V lost 9 bases and J lost 7; bases outside the gene matches: 9. As DNA, the CDR3 is TGTGCCAGCCCGACAGGGTCTTGGAACACCATATATTTT. It specifies CASPTGSWNTIYF.

The chain recombines TRBV15 with TRBJ2-1, with D possibly TRBD2 on 5 matching bases. Trimming took off 4 bases at V and 4 bases at J, with 14 bases between the two ends. The CDR3 sequence is 15 residues long. CDR1 is LNHNV and CDR2 is YYDKDF in the germline V gene (reference sequence). DNA for the CDR3: TGTGCCACCAGCAAAGACACCGGGATTTACAATGAGCAGTTCTTC. Its translation is CATSKDTGIYNEQFF.

This chain links TRBV28 with TRBJ2-7; TRBD2 aligns across 7 bases. This CDR3 is built from 14 residues. Germline CDR1 and CDR2: MDHEN and SYDVKM. Trimming at V came to 1 base and at J to 5 bases, leaving 5 bases not matched to a gene. The CDR3 region has the DNA TGTGCCAGCAGTTTATCCGCGGGAGTCCACGAGCAGTACTTC. Protein sequence: CASSLSAGVHEQYF.

DNA of the CDR3: TGTGCCAGCAGTTCGGGTTCCGCTAACACTGAAGCTTTCTTT. It encodes CASSSGSANTEAFF. The rearrangement uses TRBV5-4 and TRBJ1-1, with unresolved D. V was clipped by 5 bases and J by 2 bases, with 13 bases between them. The CDR3 runs to 14 residues. The germline CDR1 and CDR2 sequences are SGHNT and YYREEE (reference sequence).

This sequence joins TRBV7-2 and TRBJ2-7, with D perhaps TRBD2 (6 bases). The CDR3 contains 12 residues. Germline CDR1 reads SGHTA; CDR2 reads FQGNSA. V was clipped by 5 bases and J by 11 bases, with 16 bases between them. The CDR3 nucleotides are TGTGCCAGCAGCCGCGGGGTAGACCTGGAGTACTTC. Its translation: CASSRGVDLEYF.

This rearrangement joins TRBV30 to TRBJ1-4; no clear D gene. This CDR3 region has 15 residues. Germline-derived CDR1 and CDR2 are GTSNPN and SVGIG (reference sequence). The V end was cut by 3 bases, the J end by 8 bases, with 19 bases between. The CDR3 coding sequence is TGTGCCTGGAGCGGTAGGTCCTCGGCGGTGGAAAAACTGTTTTTT. Encoded protein: CAWSGRSSAVEKLFF.

This clone has just a few counts. This chain links TRBV4-3 with TRBJ2-2, with D perhaps TRBD2 (6 bases). The CDR3 has 15 residues. Germline CDR1 reads LGHNA; CDR2 reads YSLEER. The germline V and J ends were trimmed by 1 base and 5 bases, with 11 bases remaining between them. The CDR3 sequence: CASSQAGTLTGELFF. CDR3 nucleotide sequence: TGCGCCAGCAGCCAAGCGGGGACTCTGACCGGGGAGCTGTTTTTT.

The chain has TRBV4-2 and TRBJ2-1; 9 positions agree with TRBD1. J was trimmed by 5 bases and V by 0 bases; bases with no gene match: 14. The CDR3 runs to 19 residues. Germline V CDR1 and CDR2: LGHNA, YNFKEQ. The CDR3 reads CASSQDPTVGTGYNNEQFF. CDR3 in DNA: TGTGCCAGCAGCCAAGATCCGACTGTCGGGACAGGGTACAACAATGAGCAGTTCTTC.

This rearrangement joins TRBV7-3 to TRBJ2-6; D is ambiguous. V was shortened by 6 bases and J by 1 base, with 10 bases between the two germline ends. The germline V gene has CDR1 SGHTA and CDR2 FQGTGA. CDR3 length: 15 amino acids. CDR3 sequence (DNA): TGTGCCAGCAGGCCTTCTCGGTCTGGGGCCAACGTCCTGACTTTC. Amino acids: CASRPSRSGANVLTF.